The clone carrying this TCR beta chain occurred many times. The antigen is not known. Amplification targeted TCR beta CDR3 regions from RNA transcripts. First-round RT-PCR of the TCR CDR3 relied on the HTBI primer set. TCRdb re-called the multiplex PCR reads through MiXCR, storing one row per CDR3 protein. The repertoire has 200,000 to 250,000 distinct CDR3 sequences, 24% of them found once; the top ten carry under 40%. These data originate in a study of T cells in Graves' hyperthyroidism and ophthalmopathy. Across the study: Peripheral blood was collected at initial diagnosis, before any treatment. Study conclusions and caveats: In blood, most of the thyroid clonotypes expanded above 0.001 were also present.

Per the germline V gene, CDR1 is SGHAT and CDR2 is FQNNGV. V dropped 1 base and J dropped 9 bases, with 10 bases sitting between them. The CDR3 is 12 residues long. Thyroid ultrasound, orbital computed tomography, clinical symptoms, and serum thyroxine and TRAb underpinned diagnoses. Sequences were obtained from blood. The chain is built from TRBV11-2 and TRBJ2-7; D ambiguous. This clonotype was sampled from a woman aged 40 to 50 with Graves' ophthalmopathy. CDR3 coding DNA: TGTGCCAGCAGCTTAGTAACAGAACTGCAGTACTTC. Translation gives CASSLVTELQYF.